This T cell receptor (beta chain) stems from a study of CD8+ T cells in alopecia areata. Notes on the study in general: Many expanded lesional clones persisted during tofacitinib (in both scalp and blood).

Treatment here: oral pan-JAK inhibitor, 5-10 mg twice daily. Extracted RNA was reverse transcribed, and the resulting cDNA served as sequencing template. The assay was immunoSEQ multiplex PCR, and TCRdb's table has in-frame clones only and misses some. Found here are fewer than 250,000 clones, approximately 38% of them singletons; the top ten hold roughly 0.5%. The table lists this clone with a few counts. Its target is unknown. The source was CD4+ T cells sorted from blood, collected at roughly week 30, from a patient treated with tofacitinib. The sequence was obtained from a human donor with alopecia areata.

CDR3 sequence reads: CASSITRGGRTEAFF. Here the CDR3 DNA reads TGCGCCAGCAGCATCACAAGGGGCGGGCGGACTGAAGCTTTCTTT. This chain joins TRBV5-1 and TRBJ1-1, with D possibly being TRBD1 (5 bases). This CDR3 has 15 residues. Between the trimmed V and J ends, which lost 4 bases and 5 bases, there was a span of 18 bases. Germline CDR1 reads SGHRS; CDR2 reads YFSETQ.